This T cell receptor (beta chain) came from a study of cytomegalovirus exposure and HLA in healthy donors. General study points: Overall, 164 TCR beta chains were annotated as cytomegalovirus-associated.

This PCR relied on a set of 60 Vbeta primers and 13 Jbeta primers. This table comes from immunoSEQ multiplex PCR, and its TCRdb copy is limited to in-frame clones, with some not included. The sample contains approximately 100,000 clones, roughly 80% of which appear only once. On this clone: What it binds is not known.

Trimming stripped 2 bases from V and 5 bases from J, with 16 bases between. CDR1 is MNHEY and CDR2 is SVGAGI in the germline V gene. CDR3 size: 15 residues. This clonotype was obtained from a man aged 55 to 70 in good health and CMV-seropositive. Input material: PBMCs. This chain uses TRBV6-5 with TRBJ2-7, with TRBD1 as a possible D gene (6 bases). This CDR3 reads CASSYPWQGLNEQYF. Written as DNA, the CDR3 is TGTGCCAGCAGTTACCCTTGGCAGGGGCTCAACGAGCAGTACTTC.